This T cell receptor beta chain was documented in a study of T cell responses to AZD1222 COVID-19 vaccine. The CDR3 length is 13 residues. The repertoire was sequenced with immunoSEQ multiplex PCR; TCRdb's copy has only in-frame clones and lacks some. The sample carries 90,000 to 120,000 clones, about 90% recorded once. As regards this clone: The junction does not match germline at one end; this may be a read error.

This clonotype originated in an adult who received the AZD1222 COVID-19 vaccine. This specimen was peripheral blood, taken 28 days after the second AZD1222 dose. The J gene is TRBJ1-5, the V gene TRBV12-3 or TRBV12-4, with a tentative D call TRBD1 (5 bases). The CDR3 DNA is TGTGCCAGCAGTCTTCGAAGACCAGGGACCCACCATTTT. This sequence encodes CASSLRRPGTHHF.